The 4 T cell receptor beta chains below all came from one sample that was sequenced in a study of blood T cell repertoires in COVID-19. Repertoires were generated with immunoSEQ multiplex PCR, while TCRdb's copy carries only in-frame clones and drops some. The sample carries 23,000 or so clones, about 82% recorded once. Sequenced: peripheral blood. The receptors were gathered from a human donor with active COVID-19. The donor label of this sample is uncertain.

The chain is built from TRBV30 and TRBJ2-3, with 12 positions matching TRBD2. CDR3 size: 15 residues. Per germline, CDR1 GTSNPN and CDR2 SVGIG (reference sequence). J gave up 2 bases and V 7 bases, and 7 bases lay outside the gene matches. CDR3 sequence reads: CASTGLAGLTDTQYF. The CDR3 DNA reads as TGTGCCTCCACGGGACTAGCGGGCCTCACAGATACGCAGTATTTT.

A word on this clone: Other DNA variants within this sample encode the same CDR3. V and J are TRBV7-3 and TRBJ2-1, with 8 bases that match TRBD2. The CDR3 runs to 15 residues. Looked up from germline, CDR1 is SGHTA and CDR2 is FQGTGA. The J segment lost 2 bases and the V segment lost 2 bases, leaving 2 bases of the junction unmatched. CDR3 coding DNA: TGTGCCAGCAGCTTAGAAGCGGGAGCCTACAATGAGCAGTTCTTC. Protein: CASSLEAGAYNEQFF. Variable domain in full (rest from reference TRBV7-3 and TRBJ2-1): GAGVSQTPSNKVTEKGKYVELRCDPISGHTALYWYRQSLGQGPEFLIYFQGTGAADDSGLPNDRFFAVRPEGSVSTLKIQRTERGDSAVYLCASSLEAGAYNEQFFGPGTRLTVL.

This clone was detected once. This chain links TRBV19 with TRBJ2-7, with D tentatively TRBD1 (6 bases). This CDR3 is 17 amino acids long. Trimming took off 4 bases at V and 2 bases at J, with 21 bases between the two ends. From germline, CDR1 is LNHDA and CDR2 SQIVND (reference sequence). DNA of the CDR3: TGTGCCAGTAGTAAACAGGGAACGAACGGTTTGGCCTACGAGCAGTACTTC. This gives the protein CASSKQGTNGLAYEQYF.

This rearrangement joins TRBV5-4 to TRBJ2-3; 15 bases line up with TRBD2. Trimming cost V 0 bases and J 2 bases; bases outside gene matches: 10. CDR3 length equals 20 residues. Germline V lookup: CDR1 SGHNT, CDR2 YYREEE (reference sequence). This CDR3 reads CASSLGGLAGGRPFTDTQYF. Here the CDR3 DNA reads TGTGCCAGCAGCTTGGGGGGACTAGCGGGAGGCCGACCCTTCACAGATACGCAGTATTTT. Variable domain in full (rest from reference TRBV5-4 and TRBJ2-3): ETGVTQSPTHLIKTRGQQVTLRCSSQSGHNTVSWYQQALGQGPQFIFQYYREEENGRGNFPPRFSGLQFPNYSSELNVNALELDDSALYLCASSLGGLAGGRPFTDTQYFGPGTRLTVL.